Listed here are 25 T cell receptor beta chains from one sample, sequenced in a study of control samples from healthy donors and cancer patients. Sequencing used immunoSEQ multiplex PCR; TCRdb keeps in-frame clones, though not all of them. Among 95,000 to 130,000 clones, over 90% were seen once, and the ten largest hold around 2.5%. Sequencing input: blood. These receptors were taken from a man in his thirties or forties in good health.

The chain recombines TRBV27 with TRBJ2-7; the D is unclear. The V and J ends lost 2 bases and 2 bases respectively, with 7 bases between them. Germline CDR1 reads MNHEY; CDR2 reads SMNVEV (reference sequence). This CDR3 spans 13 amino acids. The CDR3, as DNA: TGTGCCAGCAGTTTAGTAAGAACCTACGAGCAGTACTTC. It yields the protein CASSLVRTYEQYF.

The V gene is TRBV5-1, the J gene TRBJ1-2; 9 bases agree with TRBD1. V lost 5 bases, J lost 6 bases, and 8 bases stayed unmatched. CDR3 length equals 14 residues. CDR1 and CDR2 from the germline V gene are SGHRS and YFSETQ. The CDR3 sequence is CASRWDREANGYTF. For the CDR3, the DNA is TGCGCCAGCAGATGGGACAGGGAAGCGAATGGCTACACCTTC.

V gene TRBV19 combines with J gene TRBJ1-2; no reliable D call. The V end was cut by 2 bases, the J end by 8 bases, with 15 bases between. Germline V lookup: CDR1 LNHDA, CDR2 SQIVND (reference sequence). This CDR3 has 14 amino acids. CDR3 protein: CASSITSPNRGYTF. The CDR3 region has the DNA TGTGCCAGTAGTATAACGTCCCCCAACCGGGGCTACACCTTC.

V gene TRBV9 combines with J gene TRBJ2-3; either TRBD1 or TRBD2 may fit D (7 bases each). The germline CDR1 and CDR2 sequences are SGDLS and YYNGEE. The CDR3 is made up of 16 amino acids. Trimming left V 4 bases short and J 3 bases short, with 18 bases between. CDR3 DNA: TGTGCCAGCAGCCCTTGGGAGGGGGCCAGGACAGATACGCAGTATTTT. As protein: CASSPWEGARTDTQYF.

The genes are TRBV2 and TRBJ2-3, with D possibly matching TRBD1 (6 bases). The V gene's germline CDR1 is SNHLY and CDR2 FYNNEI. The CDR3 length is 13 residues. V lost 9 bases to trimming and J lost 5 bases, with 15 bases between them. The CDR3 region has the DNA TGTGCCAGGATTGAACCGGGACAAGATACGCAGTATTTT. It yields the protein CARIEPGQDTQYF.

As for this clone: In this CDR3 the conserved last residue, phenylalanine or tryptophan, is missing, so a read error is likely. Because the CDR3's place on the DNA is in doubt, the DNA is left out and the CDR3 is given as listed by TCRdb. The CDR3 loop is CASSDAKTQGQGQRLLMKNCFL. The chain has TRBV10-1 and TRBJ1-4; the table's TRBD1 call for D was not verified on the DNA. CDR1 is WNHNN, CDR2 SYGVQD, per germline (reference sequence). The CDR3 has 22 amino acids, counting both end residues.

The V gene is TRBV27, the J gene TRBJ2-7; possible D gene TRBD2, 6 bases. Trimming stripped 10 bases from V and 2 bases from J, with 15 bases between. CDR1 is MNHEY and CDR2 is SMNVEV in the germline V gene (reference sequence). This CDR3 has 13 residues. The CDR3 here is CATVASGAYEQYF. The CDR3 DNA reads TGTGCCACAGTCGCCTCGGGGGCCTACGAGCAGTACTTC.

This chain joins TRBV6-5 and TRBJ1-2, with 7 bases that match TRBD1. V lost 7 bases to trimming and J lost 5 bases; unmatched junction nucleotides: 7. CDR1 is MNHEY and CDR2 is SVGAGI in the germline V gene. There are 13 residues in the CDR3. CDR3: CASTKQGTYGYTF. The CDR3 DNA reads TGTGCCAGCACTAAACAGGGGACGTATGGCTACACCTTC.

The chain employs TRBV19 and TRBJ1-2; D ambiguous. The V gene lost 3 bases and the J gene lost 2 bases, with 10 bases spanning the gap. The CDR3 consists of 14 residues. Germline values: CDR1 LNHDA, CDR2 SQIVND (reference sequence). Here the CDR3 reads CASSILAENYGYTF. The CDR3 DNA reads TGTGCCAGTAGTATCCTGGCGGAGAACTATGGCTACACCTTC. The complete variable domain, with remaining parts taken from reference TRBV19 and TRBJ1-2, reads DGGITQSPKYLFRKEGQNVTLSCEQNLNHDAMYWYRQDPGQGLRLIYYSQIVNDFQKGDIAEGYSVSREKKESFPLTVTSAQKNPTAFYLCASSILAENYGYTFGSGTRLTVV.

This chain connects TRBV2 to TRBJ2-7, with D unresolved. Germline V gene sequence: CDR1 SNHLY, CDR2 FYNNEI. This CDR3 is 12 amino acids long. Trimming removed 4 bases at V and 2 bases at J, with 6 bases between. The CDR3 DNA reads as TGTGCCAGCAGTGGAATGGCCTACGAGCAGTACTTC. Translating gives CASSGMAYEQYF. The full variable domain, in which reference TRBV2 and TRBJ2-7 provide the parts outside the CDR3, is EPEVTQTPSHQVTQMGQEVILRCVPISNHLYFYWYRQILGQKVEFLVSFYNNEISEKSEIFDDQFSVERPDGSNFTLKIRSTKLEDSAMYFCASSGMAYEQYFGPGTRLTVT.

V and J are TRBV19 and TRBJ2-7, with D perhaps matching TRBD2 (6 bases). The V and J ends lost 8 bases and 0 bases respectively, with 14 bases between them. Per germline, CDR1 LNHDA and CDR2 SQIVND (reference sequence). The length of the CDR3 is 14 residues. This CDR3 is CASASGRGSYEQYF. The CDR3 DNA sequence: TGTGCCAGTGCCTCTGGGCGGGGCTCCTACGAGCAGTACTTC.

CDR3 loop: CASSLAMVQPQETQYF. CDR3 nucleotide sequence: TGTGCCAGCAGCTTAGCAATGGTTCAGCCTCAAGAGACCCAGTACTTC. The chain is built from TRBV7-6 and TRBJ2-5; D is uncertain. With 0 bases removed from V and 2 bases from J, the gap between germline ends came to 13 bases. The CDR3 sequence is 16 residues long. Germline lookup yields CDR1 SGHVS and CDR2 FNYEAQ.

This chain connects TRBV19 to TRBJ2-5; 9 bases align to TRBD1. Germline V gene data show CDR1 as LNHDA and CDR2 as SQIVND (reference sequence). The CDR3 has 17 amino acids. V gave up 0 bases and J gave up 2 bases; unmatched junction bases: 7. CDR3 sequence reads: CASSIEGTGSGQETQYF. The CDR3 region has the DNA TGTGCCAGTAGTATAGAGGGGACAGGGAGTGGGCAAGAGACCCAGTACTTC.

This clone was seen more than once but under ten times. The V and J genes are TRBV28 and TRBJ2-7; 13 bases line up with TRBD2. Trimming removed 0 bases from V and 8 bases from J; junction bases left unmatched: 10. CDR1 is MDHEN and CDR2 is SYDVKM in the germline V gene. This CDR3 comprises 17 residues. The CDR3 nucleotides read TGTGCCAGCAGTTTATGGGAACTAGCGGGGGGGCCTGGGAAGCAGTACTTC. It codes for CASSLWELAGGPGKQYF.

J is TRBJ2-7 and V is TRBV7-9, with TRBD1 matching over 9 bases. The CDR3 covers 13 residues. CDR1 is SEHNR, CDR2 FQNEAQ, per germline (reference sequence). J gave up 5 bases and V 6 bases, and 5 bases lay outside the gene matches. The CDR3 region is CASREGTGNEQYV. The CDR3 DNA follows: TGTGCCAGCAGGGAAGGGACAGGGAACGAGCAGTACGTC.

The chain links TRBV5-1 to TRBJ2-7; 8 positions agree with TRBD2. Per the germline V gene, CDR1 is SGHRS and CDR2 is YFSETQ. J gave up 2 bases and V 0 bases, and 10 bases lay outside the gene matches. This CDR3 region has 17 residues. This CDR3 is CASSLDAGGILPYEQYF. For the CDR3, the DNA is TGCGCCAGCAGCTTGGACGCGGGAGGCATTCTACCCTACGAGCAGTACTTC.

This chain uses TRBV3-1 (or the pseudogene TRBV3-2) with TRBJ2-2; D may be TRBD2 (5 bases). V was shortened by 4 bases and J by 8 bases, with 17 bases between the two germline ends. The CDR3 has 15 amino acids. The germline V gene has CDR1 LGHDT and CDR2 YNNKEL (reference sequence). CDR3 in DNA: TGTGCCAGCAGCCTAACCGGGATTAAGAGGGGGGAGCTGTTTTTT. This encodes CASSLTGIKRGELFF.

The chain carries TRBV9 and TRBJ2-3; 7 bases line up with TRBD2. Germline trimming cut 3 bases from V and 3 bases from J; bases unmatched to any gene: 10. There are 16 residues in the CDR3. The germline gives CDR1 SGDLS, CDR2 YYNGEE. Written as DNA, the CDR3 is TGTGCCAGCAGCGCCCGTGGGGGGGTAACTACAGATACGCAGTATTTT. It codes for CASSARGGVTTDTQYF. The full variable domain, completed using reference TRBV9 and TRBJ2-3, is DSGVTQTPKHLITATGQRVTLRCSPRSGDLSVYWYQQSLDQGLQFLIQYYNGEERAKGNILERFSAQQFPDLHSELNLSSLELGDSALYFCASSARGGVTTDTQYFGPGTRLTVL.

V usage is TRBV11-2 and J usage is TRBJ1-1; the match to TRBD1 covers 9 bases. The length of the CDR3 is 14 residues. The V segment lost 5 bases and the J segment 3 bases; nucleotides outside the gene matches: 4. Germline values: CDR1 SGHAT, CDR2 FQNNGV. This CDR3 reads CASSPRDRDTEAFF. DNA of the CDR3: TGTGCCAGCAGCCCCCGGGACAGGGACACTGAAGCTTTCTTT.

The chain recombines TRBV9 with TRBJ2-3; 8 positions agree with TRBD1. This CDR3 spans 18 amino acids. Germline V gives CDR1 SGDLS, CDR2 YYNGEE. V gave up 4 bases and J gave up 0 bases; unmatched junction bases: 13. The CDR3 DNA reads as TGTGCCAGCAGCTCACCACGGGACAGGACTCCTAGCACAGATACGCAGTATTTT. Protein sequence: CASSSPRDRTPSTDTQYF.

The chain combines TRBV19 with TRBJ2-1, with 9 positions matching TRBD2. The CDR3 contains 15 residues. Germline assignment: CDR1 LNHDA and CDR2 SQIVND (reference sequence). J gave up 7 bases and V 4 bases, and 8 bases lay outside the gene matches. CDR3 in DNA: TGTGCCAGTAGTAGATCAGCGGGGGGTCGAAATGAGCAGTTCTTC. It encodes CASSRSAGGRNEQFF.

A single count supports this clone. The chain combines TRBV7-6 with TRBJ2-2; 10 positions agree with TRBD1. With 5 bases clipped from V and 6 bases from J, the junction kept 21 bases outside the gene matches. Germline loops: CDR1 SGHVS, CDR2 FNYEAQ. The CDR3 length is 20 residues. CDR3: CASSHNPFGTGVRGAGELFF. CDR3 nucleotides: TGTGCCAGCAGCCACAACCCGTTCGGGACAGGGGTCAGGGGAGCCGGGGAGCTGTTTTTT.

V and J are TRBV27 and TRBJ2-6, with D perhaps TRBD1 (6 bases). The CDR3 is made up of 19 amino acids. The germline V and J ends were trimmed by 4 bases and 0 bases, with 19 bases remaining between them. The V gene's germline CDR1 is MNHEY and CDR2 SMNVEV (reference sequence). The CDR3 loop reads CASSSQLQGVFSGANVLTF. CDR3 nucleotides: TGTGCCAGCAGTTCTCAGTTACAGGGCGTATTCTCTGGGGCCAACGTCCTGACTTTC. The complete variable domain, with remaining parts taken from reference TRBV27 and TRBJ2-6, reads EAQVTQNPRYLITVTGKKLTVTCSQNMNHEYMSWYRQDPGLGLRQIYYSMNVEVTDKGDVPEGYKVSRKEKRNFPLILESPSPNQTSLYFCASSSQLQGVFSGANVLTFGAGSRLTVL.

The chain has TRBV30 and TRBJ1-3; D is uncertain. Germline loops: CDR1 GTSNPN, CDR2 SVGIG (reference sequence). V was cut by 0 bases and J by 0 bases, with 15 bases left in between. The CDR3 has 17 residues. The CDR3: CAWSVGRQLVSGNTIYF. CDR3 DNA sequence: TGTGCCTGGAGTGTAGGCCGTCAGCTCGTCTCTGGAAACACCATATATTTT.

The chain employs TRBV28 and TRBJ1-3; D uncertain. Germline CDR1 reads MDHEN; CDR2 reads SYDVKM. This CDR3 is built from 16 residues. Trimming took off 8 bases at V and 0 bases at J, with 17 bases between the two ends. The CDR3 DNA is TGTGCCAGCCAGACCCCTACGGCCTTCTCTGGAAACACCATATATTTT. This gives the protein CASQTPTAFSGNTIYF.